The 24 T cell receptor beta chains reported below all come from one sample, sequenced in a study of OX40 agonist ivuxolimab in advanced cancers. Assay: immunoSEQ multiplex PCR; the TCRdb copy retains only in-frame clones and omits some. Of tens of thousands of clones in the sample, approximately 93% were seen once. The sequences come from CD4+ or CD8+ T cells sorted from blood, collected in a trial of the OX40 agonist ivuxolimab. The receptors come from an adult with an advanced solid tumor such as melanoma, head and neck, liver or kidney cancer.

The V and J genes are TRBV18 and TRBJ1-4; the D gene is possibly TRBD1 (5 bases). The V end lost 1 base, the J end lost 6 bases, and 12 bases lay between the germline ends. This CDR3 contains 15 residues. Looked up from germline, CDR1 is KGHSH and CDR2 is LQKENI. The CDR3 spells CASSPRGGADEKLFF. In DNA, the CDR3 is TGTGCCAGCTCACCACGGGGGGGAGCTGATGAAAAACTGTTTTTT.

The V call is TRBV4-1, the J call TRBJ2-7; 9 bases align to TRBD1. CDR1 MGHRA and CDR2 YSYEKL come from the germline V gene. V gave up 4 bases and J gave up 6 bases; unmatched junction bases: 7. This CDR3 is 14 amino acids long. CDR3 residues: CASSLGTGYGEQYF. The CDR3 nucleotides read TGCGCCAGCAGCCTAGGGACAGGGTATGGCGAGCAGTACTTC.

This clone was seen a single time. The chain carries TRBV7-2 and TRBJ2-7; D unresolved. V lost 5 bases, J lost 2 bases, and 10 bases lay in between. The CDR3 totals 13 residues. The germline gives CDR1 SGHTA, CDR2 FQGNSA. The CDR3 region has the DNA TGTGCCAGCAGCCCGGGCCCTACCTACGAGCAGTACTTC. This sequence encodes CASSPGPTYEQYF. Together with reference TRBV7-2 and TRBJ2-7, the CDR3 gives the full variable domain: GAGVSQSPSNKVTEKGKDVELRCDPISGHTALYWYRQSLGQGLEFLIYFQGNSAPDKSGLPSDRFSAERTGGSVSTLTIQRTQQEDSAVYLCASSPGPTYEQYFGPGTRLTVT.

This sequence joins TRBV2 and TRBJ2-3; the D gene is possibly TRBD1 (7 bases). Per germline, CDR1 SNHLY and CDR2 FYNNEI. This CDR3 is 15 amino acids long. The ends were cut back, 8 bases at V and 2 bases at J, with 17 bases in the middle. The CDR3 nucleotides read TGTGCCAGCGGGGGGCTAGGGGGCAACACAGATACGCAGTATTTT. Its protein is CASGGLGGNTDTQYF.

The V call is TRBV12-5, the J call TRBJ2-3; 7 nucleotides line up with TRBD1. CDR1 and CDR2 (germline): LGHNT, FRNRAP. The trim removed 4 bases at V and 3 bases at J, leaving 1 base unmatched. CDR3 length equals 13 residues. The CDR3 loop reads CASGWGQTDTQYF. CDR3 sequence (DNA): TGTGCTAGTGGTTGGGGACAGACAGATACGCAGTATTTT.

The genes are TRBV15 and TRBJ1-2; D is ambiguous. Germline-derived CDR1 and CDR2 are LNHNV and YYDKDF (reference sequence). The V and J ends lost 6 bases and 0 bases respectively, with 14 bases between them. This CDR3 spans 15 amino acids. CDR3 in DNA: TGTGCCACCAGACTAGCAGCTCGAGCTAACTATGGCTACACCTTC. This sequence encodes CATRLAARANYGYTF.

V and J are TRBV4-1 and TRBJ1-5, with D possibly being TRBD1 (5 bases). CDR3 size: 16 residues. V was shortened by 0 bases and J by 5 bases, with 14 bases between the two germline ends. The germline V gene encodes CDR1 MGHRA and CDR2 YSYEKL. The CDR3 region has the DNA TGCGCCAGCAGCCAAGATCAAGGGGCCGGCGATCAGCCCCAGCATTTT. Translating it yields CASSQDQGAGDQPQHF.

The rearrangement uses TRBV6-5 and TRBJ1-1, with D unclear. The CDR3 loop spans 14 amino acids. The V gene lost 0 bases and the J gene lost 7 bases, with 12 bases spanning the gap. Per germline, CDR1 MNHEY and CDR2 SVGAGI. CDR3 coding DNA: TGTGCCAGCAGTTACTCACGAGGGAGGGTTGAAGCTTTCTTT. The encoded protein is CASSYSRGRVEAFF.

The chain employs TRBV7-9 and TRBJ2-7; no clear D. CDR3 length: 15 amino acids. The V and J ends lost 5 bases and 2 bases respectively, with 16 bases between them. CDR1 SEHNR and CDR2 FQNEAQ come from the germline V gene (reference sequence). CDR3 protein: CASSPSGWEPYEQYF. DNA for the CDR3: TGTGCCAGCAGCCCTTCCGGGTGGGAACCCTACGAGCAGTACTTC.

The chain recombines TRBV5-1 with TRBJ2-1; the match to TRBD1 covers 9 bases. V trimming: 2 bases; J trimming: 8 bases; junction bases outside the gene matches: 11. Germline CDR1 and CDR2: SGHRS and YFSETQ. This CDR3 is built from 16 residues. Written as DNA, the CDR3 is TGCGCCAGCAGCTTACTTCCGGGACAGGGTCACGATGAGCAGTTCTTC. Translation gives CASSLLPGQGHDEQFF.

The rearrangement links TRBV5-1 to TRBJ1-1; maybe TRBD1 (6 bases). V was shortened by 0 bases and J by 3 bases, with 15 bases between the two germline ends. This CDR3 is built from 16 residues. Germline assignment: CDR1 SGHRS and CDR2 YFSETQ. The CDR3, as DNA: TGCGCCAGCAGCTTGGAGCAGGGGCAGAAATACACTGAAGCTTTCTTT. It codes for CASSLEQGQKYTEAFF.

The chain carries TRBV9 and TRBJ2-7, with 12 nucleotides matching TRBD2. The CDR3 is made up of 15 amino acids. The ends lost 0 bases at V and 5 bases at J; junction bases unmatched: 3. Germline V gives CDR1 SGDLS, CDR2 YYNGEE. The CDR3 region is CASSVASGRGHEQYF. CDR3 coding DNA: TGTGCCAGCAGCGTAGCTAGCGGGAGGGGCCACGAGCAGTACTTC.

The chain carries TRBV18 and TRBJ2-5; D remains ambiguous. Trimming cost V 0 bases and J 5 bases, with 10 bases left between them. This CDR3 spans 14 amino acids. Germline V lookup: CDR1 KGHSH, CDR2 LQKENI. The DNA for the CDR3 is TGTGCCAGCTCACCACCGGACCGCATCGAGACCCAGTACTTC. Translation gives CASSPPDRIETQYF.

The chain carries TRBV19 and TRBJ2-7, with 10 bases matching TRBD1. V lost 5 bases to trimming and J lost 4 bases; unmatched junction nucleotides: 8. The CDR3 extends over 15 amino acids. Per the germline V gene, CDR1 is LNHDA and CDR2 is SQIVND (reference sequence). The CDR3 reads CASSSSGTGVYEQYF. DNA for the CDR3: TGTGCCAGTAGTTCATCCGGGACAGGGGTATACGAGCAGTACTTC.

The V gene is TRBV10-3, the J gene TRBJ2-7, with D perhaps TRBD1 (5 bases). CDR3 length equals 14 residues. Germline lookup yields CDR1 ENHRY and CDR2 SYGVKD. With 5 bases removed from V and 0 bases from J, the gap between germline ends came to 11 bases. Here the CDR3 DNA reads TGTGCCATCAGTAGCAGGGCCTTCTCCTACGAGCAGTACTTC. Protein: CAISSRAFSYEQYF.

This chain links TRBV28 with TRBJ1-5; D is perhaps TRBD1 (5 bases). Trimming left V 5 bases short and J 5 bases short, with 19 bases between. The CDR3 covers 16 residues. The germline CDR1 and CDR2 sequences are MDHEN and SYDVKM. CDR3 protein: CASSLPWEGRHQPQHF. The CDR3 DNA sequence: TGTGCCAGCAGTCTTCCCTGGGAGGGGCGGCATCAGCCCCAGCATTTT.

The J gene is TRBJ2-3, the V gene TRBV27, with D perhaps matching TRBD2 (6 bases). CDR1 MNHEY and CDR2 SMNVEV come from the germline V gene (reference sequence). V lost 0 bases to trimming and J lost 7 bases, with 17 bases between them. The length of the CDR3 is 16 residues. CDR3 residues: CASSLSSAGITYTQYF. The CDR3 bases are TGTGCCAGCAGTTTATCTTCCGCGGGGATTACTTATACGCAGTATTTT.

As DNA, the CDR3 is TGTGCCAGCAGTCTGTATATCGACAGATCCGAGCAGTACTTC. It translates to CASSLYIDRSEQYF. This chain connects TRBV25-1 to TRBJ2-7; possibly TRBD1 for D (5 bases). The CDR3 spans 14 residues. CDR1 MGHDK and CDR2 SYGVNS come from the germline V gene. Trimming left V 5 bases short and J 6 bases short, with 17 bases between.

V and J are TRBV21-1 and TRBJ2-1; whether TRBD2, the table's D call, matches the DNA was not checked. TRBV21-1 is a pseudogene locus. The CDR3 spans 14 residues. The CDR3 sequence is CASSRHKLVCEQFF. In DNA, the CDR3 is TGTGCCAGCAGCCGACATAAACTAGTTTGTGAGCAGTTCTTC.

The chain employs TRBV5-6 and TRBJ2-7; 7 positions match TRBD2. V was clipped by 3 bases and J by 1 base; unmatched bases: 10. The length of the CDR3 is 16 residues. The germline V gene encodes CDR1 SGHDT and CDR2 YYEEEE. CDR3 bases: TGTGCCAGCAGCTGGGGTAGGGCGGGAGTTTCCTACGAGCAGTACTTC. Residues: CASSWGRAGVSYEQYF. Drawing the rest from reference TRBV5-6 and TRBJ2-7, the complete variable domain is DAGVTQSPTHLIKTRGQQVTLRCSPKSGHDTVSWYQQALGQGPQFIFQYYEEEERQRGNFPDRFSGHQFPNYSSELNVNALLLGDSALYLCASSWGRAGVSYEQYFGPGTRLTVT.

This sequence joins TRBV13 and TRBJ2-7; D perhaps matches TRBD2 (6 bases). Looked up from germline, CDR1 is PRHDT and CDR2 is FYEKMQ (reference sequence). This CDR3 has 15 amino acids. V was trimmed by 0 bases and J by 3 bases, leaving 12 bases between them. CDR3 sequence reads: CASSLGQGGYYEQYF. CDR3 in DNA: TGTGCCAGCAGCTTAGGTCAGGGAGGTTACTACGAGCAGTACTTC.

This chain joins TRBV19 and TRBJ2-5; D may be TRBD1 (6 bases). Germline-derived CDR1 and CDR2 are LNHDA and SQIVND (reference sequence). V lost 5 bases and J 1 base, leaving 17 bases between the germline ends. The CDR3 has 16 amino acids. DNA of the CDR3: TGTGCCAGTAGTCCCAACACAGGGACGGTCCAAGAGACCCAGTACTTC. Encoded protein: CASSPNTGTVQETQYF.

The chain links TRBV7-9 to TRBJ2-7, with D maybe TRBD1 (6 bases). Per the germline V gene, CDR1 is SEHNR and CDR2 is FQNEAQ (reference sequence). Trimming removed 5 bases from V and 5 bases from J, with 19 bases in between. The CDR3 extends over 15 amino acids. The CDR3, as DNA: TGTGCCAGCAGCCCGCCCGTGGGGGCCGCCAACGAGCAGTACTTC. Translated: CASSPPVGAANEQYF.

This chain joins TRBV5-1 and TRBJ2-3; D not certain. This CDR3 contains 16 residues. V lost 4 bases and J lost 4, with 19 bases in between. The V gene's germline CDR1 is SGHRS and CDR2 YFSETQ. DNA of the CDR3: TGCGCCAGCAGCCCCGTCGAGCGCCGAAGGTCAGATACGCAGTATTTT. Translating it yields CASSPVERRRSDTQYF.